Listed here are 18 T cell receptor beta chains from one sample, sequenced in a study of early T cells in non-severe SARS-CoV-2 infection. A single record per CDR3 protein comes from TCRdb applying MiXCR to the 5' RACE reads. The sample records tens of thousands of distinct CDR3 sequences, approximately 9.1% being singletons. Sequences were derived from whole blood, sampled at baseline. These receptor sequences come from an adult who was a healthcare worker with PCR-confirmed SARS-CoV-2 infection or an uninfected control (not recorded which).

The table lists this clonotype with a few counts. CDR3 loop: CASGGKVTSGANVLTF. Written as DNA, the CDR3 is TGTGCCAGCGGGGGGAAGGTGACCTCTGGGGCCAACGTCCTGACTTTC. The chain joins TRBV6-6 to TRBJ2-6, with D perhaps matching TRBD2 (6 bases). The CDR3 is 16 residues long. V gave up 8 bases and J gave up 0 bases, with 14 bases separating them. In germline, CDR1 is MNHNY, CDR2 SVGAGI (reference sequence).

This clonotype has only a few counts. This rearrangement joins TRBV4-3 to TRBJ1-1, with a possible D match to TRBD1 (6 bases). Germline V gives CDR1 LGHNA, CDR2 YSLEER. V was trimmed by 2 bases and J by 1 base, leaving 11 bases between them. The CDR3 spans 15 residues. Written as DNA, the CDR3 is TGCGCCAGCAGCCAAAGACCGGGACAGAACACTGAAGCTTTCTTT. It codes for CASSQRPGQNTEAFF.

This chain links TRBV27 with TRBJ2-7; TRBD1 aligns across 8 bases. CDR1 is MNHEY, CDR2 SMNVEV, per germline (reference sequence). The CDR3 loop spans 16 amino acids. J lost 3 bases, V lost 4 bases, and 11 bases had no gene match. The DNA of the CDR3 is TGTGCCAGCAGTTCCTTAGGACAGGGCTTGGACTACGAGCAGTACTTC. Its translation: CASSSLGQGLDYEQYF.

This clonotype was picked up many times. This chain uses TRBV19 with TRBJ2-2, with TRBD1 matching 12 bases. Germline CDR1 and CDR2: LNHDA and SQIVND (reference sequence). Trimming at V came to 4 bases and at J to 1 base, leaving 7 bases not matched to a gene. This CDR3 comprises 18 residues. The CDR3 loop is CASSTRDRGLGNTGELFF. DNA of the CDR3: TGTGCCAGTAGTACCCGGGACAGGGGGCTAGGGAACACCGGGGAGCTGTTTTTT.

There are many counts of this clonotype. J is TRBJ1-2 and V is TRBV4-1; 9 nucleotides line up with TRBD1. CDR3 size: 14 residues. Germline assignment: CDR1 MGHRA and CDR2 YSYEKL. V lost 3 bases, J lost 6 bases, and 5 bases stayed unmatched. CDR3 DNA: TGCGCCAGCAGCCACAGGGACAGGGAGGATGGCTACACCTTC. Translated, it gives CASSHRDREDGYTF.

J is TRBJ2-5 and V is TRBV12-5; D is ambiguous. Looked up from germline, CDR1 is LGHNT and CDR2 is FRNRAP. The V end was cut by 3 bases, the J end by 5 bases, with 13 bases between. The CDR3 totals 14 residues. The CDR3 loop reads CASGLGLGEETQYF. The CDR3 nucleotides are TGTGCTAGTGGTTTAGGGCTAGGAGAGGAGACCCAGTACTTC.

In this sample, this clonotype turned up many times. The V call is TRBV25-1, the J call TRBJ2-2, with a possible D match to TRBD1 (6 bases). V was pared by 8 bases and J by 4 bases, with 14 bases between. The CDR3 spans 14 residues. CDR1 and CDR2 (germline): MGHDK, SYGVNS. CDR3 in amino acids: CASRYTGSTGELFF. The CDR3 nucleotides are TGTGCCAGCCGTTATACAGGGTCCACCGGGGAGCTGTTTTTT.

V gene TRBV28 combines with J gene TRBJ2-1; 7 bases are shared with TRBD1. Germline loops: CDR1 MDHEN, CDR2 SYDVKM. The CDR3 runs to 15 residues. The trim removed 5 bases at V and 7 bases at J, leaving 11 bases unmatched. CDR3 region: CASSLQTGMLNEQFF. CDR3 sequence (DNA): TGTGCCAGCAGTCTCCAGACAGGGATGTTAAATGAGCAGTTCTTC. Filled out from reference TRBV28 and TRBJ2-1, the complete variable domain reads DVKVTQSSRYLVKRTGEKVFLECVQDMDHENMFWYRQDPGLGLRLIYFSYDVKMKEKGDIPEGYSVSREKKERFSLILESASTNQTSMYLCASSLQTGMLNEQFFGPGTRLTVL.

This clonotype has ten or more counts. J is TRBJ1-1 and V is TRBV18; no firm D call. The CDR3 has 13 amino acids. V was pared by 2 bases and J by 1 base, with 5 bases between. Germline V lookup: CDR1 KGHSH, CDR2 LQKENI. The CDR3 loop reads CASSPSENTEAFF. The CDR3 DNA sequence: TGTGCCAGCTCACCATCGGAGAACACTGAAGCTTTCTTT.

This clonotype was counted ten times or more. The CDR3 region is CASSLLRSTGELFF. CDR3 DNA: TGTGCCAGCAGCCTTTTGAGGAGCACCGGGGAGCTGTTTTTT. The V and J genes are TRBV5-6 and TRBJ2-2; D unclear. V gave up 4 bases and J gave up 4 bases, with 11 bases separating them. This CDR3 is 14 amino acids long. Germline values: CDR1 SGHDT, CDR2 YYEEEE.

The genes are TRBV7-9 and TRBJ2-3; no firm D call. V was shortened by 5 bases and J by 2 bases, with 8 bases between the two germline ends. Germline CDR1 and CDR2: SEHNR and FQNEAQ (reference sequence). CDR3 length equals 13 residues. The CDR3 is CASSKDPTDTQYF. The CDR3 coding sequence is TGTGCCAGCAGCAAGGACCCCACAGATACGCAGTATTTT.

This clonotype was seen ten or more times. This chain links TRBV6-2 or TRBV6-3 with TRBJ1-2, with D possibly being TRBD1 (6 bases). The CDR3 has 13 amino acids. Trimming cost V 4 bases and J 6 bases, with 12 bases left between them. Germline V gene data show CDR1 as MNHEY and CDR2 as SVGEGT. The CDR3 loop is CASSSGHFDGYTF. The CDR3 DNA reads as TGTGCCAGCAGTTCGGGACATTTCGATGGCTACACCTTC.

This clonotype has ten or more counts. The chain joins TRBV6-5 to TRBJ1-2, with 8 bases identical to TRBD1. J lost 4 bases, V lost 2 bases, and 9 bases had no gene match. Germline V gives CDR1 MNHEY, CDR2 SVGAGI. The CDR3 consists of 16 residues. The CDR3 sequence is CASSYIRTGGSYGYTF. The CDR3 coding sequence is TGTGCCAGCAGTTACATCAGAACAGGGGGTAGCTATGGCTACACCTTC.

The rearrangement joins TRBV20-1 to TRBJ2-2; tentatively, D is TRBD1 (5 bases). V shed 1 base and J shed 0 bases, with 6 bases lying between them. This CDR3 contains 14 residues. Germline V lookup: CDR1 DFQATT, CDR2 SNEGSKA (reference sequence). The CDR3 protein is CSARGTPNTGELFF. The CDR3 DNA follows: TGCAGTGCTAGAGGGACACCGAACACCGGGGAGCTGTTTTTT.

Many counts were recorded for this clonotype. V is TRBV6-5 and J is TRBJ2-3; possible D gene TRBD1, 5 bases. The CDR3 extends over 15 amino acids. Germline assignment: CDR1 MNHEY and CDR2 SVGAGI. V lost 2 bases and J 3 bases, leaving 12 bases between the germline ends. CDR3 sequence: CASSYGAVSTDTQYF. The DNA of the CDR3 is TGTGCCAGCAGTTACGGGGCAGTTAGTACAGATACGCAGTATTTT.

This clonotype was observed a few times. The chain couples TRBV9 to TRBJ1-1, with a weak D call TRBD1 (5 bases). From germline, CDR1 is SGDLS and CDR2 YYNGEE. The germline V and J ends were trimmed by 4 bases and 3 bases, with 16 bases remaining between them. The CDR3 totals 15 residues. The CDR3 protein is CASSPRHLTDTEAFF. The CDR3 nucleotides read TGTGCCAGCAGCCCCCGACACCTGACAGACACTGAAGCTTTCTTT.

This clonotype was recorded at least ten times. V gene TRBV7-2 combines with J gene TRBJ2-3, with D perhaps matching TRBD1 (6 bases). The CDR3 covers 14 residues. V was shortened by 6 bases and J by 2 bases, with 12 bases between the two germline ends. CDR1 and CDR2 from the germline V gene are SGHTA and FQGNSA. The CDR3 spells CASSRGQSTDTQYF. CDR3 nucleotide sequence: TGTGCCAGCAGTCGCGGACAGTCCACAGATACGCAGTATTTT. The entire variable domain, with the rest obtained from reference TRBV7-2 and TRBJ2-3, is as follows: GAGVSQSPSNKVTEKGKDVELRCDPISGHTALYWYRQSLGQGLEFLIYFQGNSAPDKSGLPSDRFSAERTGGSVSTLTIQRTQQEDSAVYLCASSRGQSTDTQYFGPGTRLTVL.

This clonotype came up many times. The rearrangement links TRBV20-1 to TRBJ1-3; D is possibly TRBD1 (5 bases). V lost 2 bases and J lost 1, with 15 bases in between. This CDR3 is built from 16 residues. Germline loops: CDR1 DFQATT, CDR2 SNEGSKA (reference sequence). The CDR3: CSARIGLGDSGNTIYF. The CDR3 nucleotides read TGCAGTGCTAGAATAGGGTTAGGGGATTCTGGAAACACCATATATTTT.